This T cell receptor beta chain came from a study of identical twins. Study-wide results and limits: Sequences that were beta out-of-frame showed weaker excess twin sharing. Models underestimated how often monozygotic twins shared out-of-frame TCR alpha. Fewer insertions characterized abundant cord blood beta clonotypes, whereas memory repertoires showed none.

TCRdb recomputed calls from the 5' RACE reads with MiXCR, one row per CDR3 protein. This sample yields hundreds of thousands of distinct CDR3 sequences, of which approximately 7% are seen a single time; about 3.6% belongs to the top ten. The CDR3 has 14 amino acids. Between the trimmed V and J ends, which lost 3 bases and 5 bases, there was a span of 8 bases. Every one of the donors was a healthy Caucasian. About this clonotype: No antigen is known for it.

These data were also filed under a second study, of yellow fever vaccine responses in identical twins.

The specimen sequenced was memory (CD45RO+) T cells sorted from blood. The chain uses TRBV12-3 or TRBV12-4 and TRBJ1-6; unclear D gene. The source is a woman aged 18 to 35 in good health. In nucleotides, the CDR3 is TGTGCCAGCAGTTTCGGCCATAATAATTCACCCCTCCACTTT. Its protein is CASSFGHNNSPLHF.